The T cell receptor beta chain described here comes from a study of cytomegalovirus exposure and HLA in healthy donors. Overall study results and limits: Listed as cytomegalovirus-associated were 170 or so TCR beta chains. Cytomegalovirus status was reportedly diagnosed by the classifier with high specificity and sensitivity.

With 60 Vbeta and 13 Jbeta primers, the PCR was carried out. Assay: immunoSEQ multiplex PCR; the TCRdb copy retains only in-frame clones and omits some. The data contain around 100,000 clones, approximately 76% of them seen just once; the ten biggest clones take up about 5.7%. Points on this clone: The antigen is undetermined.

Looked up from germline, CDR1 is MDHEN and CDR2 is SYDVKM. V shed 6 bases and J 4 bases; nucleotides not matched to a gene: 4. CDR3 length equals 15 residues. At collection, donors were nominally healthy, but unrecorded immune exposures were probable. The sequence was obtained from a young woman in good health and CMV-seropositive. Source material: PBMCs. The chain has TRBV28 and TRBJ2-1, with TRBD2 matching over 12 bases. CDR3 bases: TGTGCCAGCAGACTAGCGGGAGGACCTTACAATGAGCAGTTCTTC. Protein product: CASRLAGGPYNEQFF.